This T cell receptor (beta chain) appears in the sequencing data of a study of blood T cell repertoires in COVID-19. The overall study: T cells, B-cell-depleted T cells, or PBMCs provided the cDNA or gDNA that served as material.

Per the study methods: Estimation of nucleated cell counts was performed using reference gene primer amplification. Clones were sequenced by immunoSEQ multiplex PCR, and TCRdb holds only the in-frame ones, with some missing. Clone size and the V and J calls come from that table; the DNA yielded D and trimming. Here the sample spans about 230,000 clones, roughly 88% being singletons. Which cohort a participant joined came from the clinical history participants gave. It was within 2 weeks before study entry that exposed participants met a COVID-19 case. CDR1 KGHSH and CDR2 LQKENI come from the germline V gene. The CDR3 contains 14 residues. The V and J ends lost 1 base and 5 bases respectively, with 12 bases between them.

The chain employs TRBV18 and TRBJ2-7; tentative D call: TRBD2 (7 bases). This TCR was recovered from a young woman who had been exposed to COVID-19. The sequenced sample was PBMCs or T cells enriched from blood (not recorded which). CDR3 region: CASSPRAGANEQYF. CDR3 bases: TGTGCCAGCTCACCACGGGCGGGGGCAAACGAGCAGTACTTC.